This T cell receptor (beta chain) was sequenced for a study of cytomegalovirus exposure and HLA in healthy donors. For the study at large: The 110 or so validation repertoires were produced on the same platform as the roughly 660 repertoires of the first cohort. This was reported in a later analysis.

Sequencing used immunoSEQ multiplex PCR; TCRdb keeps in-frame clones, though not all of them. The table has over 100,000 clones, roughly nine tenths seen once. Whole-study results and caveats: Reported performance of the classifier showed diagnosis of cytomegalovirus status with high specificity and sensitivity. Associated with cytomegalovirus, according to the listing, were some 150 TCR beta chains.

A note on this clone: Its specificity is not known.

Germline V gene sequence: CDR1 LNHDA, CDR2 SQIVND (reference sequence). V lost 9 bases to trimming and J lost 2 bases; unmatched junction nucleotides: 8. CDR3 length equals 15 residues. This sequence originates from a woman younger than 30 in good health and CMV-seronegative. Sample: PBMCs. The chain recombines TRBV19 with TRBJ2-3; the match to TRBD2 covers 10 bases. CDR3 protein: CASKEAGGFTDTQYF. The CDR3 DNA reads TGTGCCAGCAAGGAAGCGGGGGGGTTCACAGATACGCAGTATTTT.